These T cell receptor beta chains were read from a single sample in a study of T cell changes during pregnancy in multiple sclerosis. Measured with immunoSEQ multiplex PCR; TCRdb has only the in-frame clones, and not every one. Of approximately 70,000 clones in the sample, 90% to 95% were seen once. The source material was peripheral blood, sampled after pregnancy. These receptors all come from a female donor with multiple sclerosis, enrolled in a pregnancy study. CDR3s include the opening cysteine and the closing phenylalanine or tryptophan. Each record gives: D gene, J gene, V gene, clone size, CDR3 protein, CDR3 DNA. D genes are given only for firm matches. The size field is filled for only some rows; it gives once, few, many or a size class.

TRBD2	TRBJ2-7	TRBV29-1	.	CSVQKEGLAGIYEQYF	TGCAGCGTCCAAAAGGAGGGGCTAGCGGGGATCTACGAGCAGTACTTC
.	TRBJ2-7	TRBV5-1	.	CASSLGPIADEQYF	TGCGCCAGCAGCTTGGGACCTATAGCCGACGAGCAGTACTTC
.	TRBJ2-7	TRBV5-1	.	CASSLAGSTGLSSYEQYF	TGCGCCAGCAGCTTGGCCGGCAGTACGGGACTCAGCTCCTACGAGCAGTACTTC
.	TRBJ2-1	TRBV27	.	CASSFWQDNEQFF	TGTGCCAGCAGTTTCTGGCAGGACAATGAGCAGTTCTTC
.	TRBJ2-7	TRBV4-3	few	CASSQGAGLGYEQYF	TGCGCCAGCAGCCAAGGCGCGGGACTGGGCTACGAGCAGTACTTC
.	TRBJ1-3	TRBV2	.	CASSESGSGNTIYF	TGTGCCAGCAGTGAGTCCGGCTCTGGAAACACCATATATTTT
.	TRBJ2-1	TRBV7-2	.	CASSLTGSGQFF	TGTGCCAGCAGCTTAACAGGCTCCGGGCAGTTCTTC
TRBD2	TRBJ2-4	TRBV2	once	CASSEQRGQNIQYF	TGTGCCAGCAGTGAACAGCGGGGCCAAAACATTCAGTACTTC
.	TRBJ1-3	TRBV4-1	.	CASSHLQGSGNTIYF	TGCGCCAGCAGCCACCTCCAGGGATCCGGAAACACCATATATTTT
.	TRBJ1-2	TRBV13	.	CASSFWGTQGGYTF	TGTGCCAGCAGCTTCTGGGGTACCCAGGGTGGCTACACCTTC
TRBD1	TRBJ2-1	TRBV4-1	.	CASSQAGGAYNEQFF	TGCGCCAGCAGCCAAGCAGGGGGAGCCTACAATGAGCAGTTCTTC
.	TRBJ1-2	TRBV7-2	.	CASSPEFRYGYTF	TGTGCCAGCAGCCCCGAGTTTCGCTATGGCTACACCTTC
TRBD2	TRBJ2-7	TRBV6-5	.	CASSYVVAGHPEQYF	TGTGCCAGCAGTTATGTAGTAGCGGGTCATCCTGAGCAGTACTTC
.	TRBJ1-5	TRBV18	.	CASSPEENQPQHF	TGTGCCAGCTCACCAGAGGAAAATCAGCCCCAGCATTTT
TRBD2	TRBJ2-3	TRBV5-4	.	CASGKEREKTDTQYF	TGTGCCAGCGGCAAGGAGCGGGAGAAGACAGATACGCAGTATTTT
TRBD1	TRBJ1-2	TRBV28	.	CASSSPRQGNYGYTF	TGTGCCAGCAGTTCGCCCCGACAGGGAAACTATGGCTACACCTTC
TRBD2	TRBJ2-2	TRBV7-9	.	CATGGGGELFF	TGTGCCACCGGCGGGGGCGGGGAGCTGTTTTTT
TRBD1	TRBJ1-4	TRBV18	.	CASSRQGGFERADGEKLFF	TGTGCCAGCTCACGACAGGGGGGATTTGAGCGGGCCGACGGGGAAAAACTGTTTTTT
TRBD2	TRBJ2-7	TRBV5-6	.	CASSFLAGGYEQYF	TGTGCCAGCAGCTTTCTAGCGGGAGGCTACGAGCAGTACTTC
.	TRBJ1-4	TRBV18	.	CASSPDRGATNEKLFF	TGTGCCAGCTCACCGGATAGGGGCGCAACTAATGAAAAACTGTTTTTT
.	TRBJ1-2	TRBV4-1	.	CASSQGTQGVFHGYTF	TGCGCCAGCAGCCAAGGCACACAGGGAGTTTTCCATGGCTACACCTTC
.	TRBJ2-1	TRBV7-2	.	CASSAQQGPAFF	TGTGCCAGCAGCGCCCAACAGGGTCCTGCGTTCTTC
.	TRBJ1-1	TRBV13	.	CASSLDRNTEAFF	TGTGCCAGCAGCCTAGACAGGAACACTGAAGCTTTCTTT
.	TRBJ2-7	TRBV27	.	CASSLLSYEQYF	TGTGCCAGCAGTCTCCTCTCCTACGAGCAGTACTTC
.	TRBJ1-1	TRBV18	.	CASSLGLGRTEAFF	TGTGCCAGCTCGCTTGGGCTGGGGAGGACTGAAGCTTTCTTT
TRBD1	TRBJ1-2	TRBV9	.	CASSVQDGQAYGYTF	TGTGCCAGCAGCGTACAGGACGGACAGGCCTATGGCTACACCTTC
.	TRBJ2-7	TRBV7-2	.	CASSARLFKSSYEQYF	TGTGCCAGCAGCGCTCGACTCTTCAAGAGCTCCTACGAGCAGTACTTC
.	TRBJ2-2	TRBV5-1	.	CASSLEAGELFF	TGCGCCAGCAGCTTAGAGGCCGGGGAGCTGTTTTTT
.	TRBJ1-1	TRBV6-6	.	CASSYHAVATEAFF	TGTGCCAGCAGTTACCATGCGGTGGCCACTGAAGCTTTCTTT
.	TRBJ2-4	TRBV28	few	CASSPQGIAKNIQYF	TGTGCCAGCAGCCCGCAGGGCATAGCCAAAAACATTCAGTACTTC
TRBD2	TRBJ2-1	TRBV9	.	CASSARLAGHNEQFF	TGTGCCAGCAGCGCACGACTAGCGGGGCACAATGAGCAGTTCTTC
.	TRBJ1-2	TRBV5-6	.	CASSLFQGYTF	TGTGCCAGCAGCTTATTCCAGGGCTACACCTTC
TRBD2	TRBJ2-7	TRBV11-2	.	CASSPTSTSGSYEQYF	TGTGCCAGCAGCCCAACGTCGACTAGCGGTTCCTACGAGCAGTACTTC
TRBD2	TRBJ2-1	TRBV5-4	.	CASSGRASGSRDNEQFF	TGTGCCAGCAGCGGGAGGGCTAGCGGGTCCCGAGACAATGAGCAGTTCTTC
TRBD1	TRBJ1-2	TRBV5-8	.	CASSVQGIYGYTF	TGTGCCAGCAGCGTACAGGGGATCTATGGCTACACCTTC
.	TRBJ1-5	TRBV2	.	CASSEQGRNQPQHF	TGTGCCAGCAGTGAACAGGGTCGCAATCAGCCCCAGCATTTT
TRBD1	TRBJ1-1	TRBV5-1	.	CASSLQGDTEAFF	TGCGCCAGCAGCTTACAGGGGGACACTGAAGCTTTCTTT
TRBD1	TRBJ2-7	TRBV5-1	.	CASSFPGQSSSYEQYF	TGCGCCAGCAGCTTCCCGGGACAGTCTAGCTCCTACGAGCAGTACTTC
.	TRBJ2-3	TRBV11-2	.	CASSLDGEGTDTQYF	TGTGCCAGCAGCTTAGATGGAGAGGGCACAGATACGCAGTATTTT
TRBD1	TRBJ1-1	TRBV6-1	.	CASRGQANTEAFF	TGTGCCAGCAGGGGACAGGCGAACACTGAAGCTTTCTTT
TRBD2	TRBJ2-7	TRBV7-2	.	CASSARTSGSRMLYEQYF	TGTGCCAGCAGCGCGAGGACTAGCGGGTCCCGAATGCTTTACGAGCAGTACTTC
TRBD2	TRBJ2-1	TRBV5-1	.	CASSKSGELNNEQFF	TGCGCCAGCAGCAAGAGCGGGGAGCTCAACAATGAGCAGTTCTTC
TRBD2	TRBJ2-3	TRBV18	.	CASSPRVGGRRTDTQYF	TGTGCCAGCTCACCACGGGTTGGCGGGAGGAGGACAGATACGCAGTATTTT
.	TRBJ1-3	TRBV4-1	.	CASSHSGAGAGNTIYF	TGCGCCAGCAGCCATTCAGGGGCGGGAGCTGGAAACACCATATATTTT
.	TRBJ1-4	TRBV4-3	.	CASSEGAPRKDEKLFF	TGCGCCAGCAGCGAGGGAGCCCCACGAAAGGATGAAAAACTGTTTTTT
TRBD1	TRBJ2-1	TRBV7-3	.	CASSSGQGSYNEQFF	TGTGCCAGCAGCTCTGGACAGGGCTCCTACAATGAGCAGTTCTTC
TRBD1	TRBJ2-7	TRBV27	.	CASSLSIGQGAYEQYF	TGTGCCAGCAGTTTATCGATAGGACAGGGGGCCTACGAGCAGTACTTC
TRBD2	TRBJ2-2	TRBV11-2	.	CASSLEASGRPGELFF	TGTGCCAGCAGCTTAGAGGCTAGCGGGAGACCCGGGGAGCTGTTTTTT
.	TRBJ1-5	TRBV7-9	.	CASSLESETGPQHF	TGTGCCAGCAGCTTAGAATCGGAGACAGGGCCCCAGCATTTT
.	TRBJ2-5	TRBV11-2	.	CASRAGGGETQYF	TGTGCCAGCAGAGCCGGAGGTGGGGAGACCCAGTACTTC
TRBD2	TRBJ2-3	TRBV18	.	CASSQGLVSTDTQYF	TGTGCCAGCTCACAGGGACTAGTTTCCACAGATACGCAGTATTTT
.	TRBJ1-1	TRBV7-3	few	CASSSQVNTEAFF	TGTGCCAGCAGCTCACAGGTGAACACTGAAGCTTTCTTT
TRBD2	TRBJ2-7	TRBV6-1	.	CASSLAVTYEQYF	TGTGCCAGCAGCCTAGCGGTAACCTACGAGCAGTACTTC